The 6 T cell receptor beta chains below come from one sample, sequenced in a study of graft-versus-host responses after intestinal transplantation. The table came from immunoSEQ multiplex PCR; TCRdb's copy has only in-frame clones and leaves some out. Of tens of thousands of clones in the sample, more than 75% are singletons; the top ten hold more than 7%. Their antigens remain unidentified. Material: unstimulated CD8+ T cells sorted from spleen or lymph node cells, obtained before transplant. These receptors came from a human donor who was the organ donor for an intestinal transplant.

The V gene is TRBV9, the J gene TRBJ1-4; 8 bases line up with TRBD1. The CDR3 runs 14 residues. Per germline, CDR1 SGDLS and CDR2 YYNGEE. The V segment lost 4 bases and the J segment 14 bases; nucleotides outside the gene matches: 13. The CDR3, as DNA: TGTGCCAGCAGCAGAGGGACAGGCCAACTCCCTCTGTTTTTT. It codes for CASSRGTGQLPLFF.

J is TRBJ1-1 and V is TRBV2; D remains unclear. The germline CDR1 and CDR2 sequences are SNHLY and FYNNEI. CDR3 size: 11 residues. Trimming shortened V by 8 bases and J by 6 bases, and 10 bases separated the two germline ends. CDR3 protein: CASWRRAEAFF. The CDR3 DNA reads TGTGCCAGCTGGCGCCGGGCTGAAGCTTTCTTT.

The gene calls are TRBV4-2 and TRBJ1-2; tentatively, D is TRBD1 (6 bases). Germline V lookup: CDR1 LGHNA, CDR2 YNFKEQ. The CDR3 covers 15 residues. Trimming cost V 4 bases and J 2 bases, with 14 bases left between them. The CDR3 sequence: CASSPVRGENYGYTF. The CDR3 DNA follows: TGTGCCAGCAGCCCCGTAAGGGGGGAAAACTATGGCTACACCTTC.

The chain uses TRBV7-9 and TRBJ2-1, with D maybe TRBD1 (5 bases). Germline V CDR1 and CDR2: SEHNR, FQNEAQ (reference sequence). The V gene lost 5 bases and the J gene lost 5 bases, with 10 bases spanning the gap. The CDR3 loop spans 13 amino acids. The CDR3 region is CASSVTGNNEQFF. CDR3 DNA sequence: TGTGCCAGCAGCGTAACAGGTAACAATGAGCAGTTCTTC.

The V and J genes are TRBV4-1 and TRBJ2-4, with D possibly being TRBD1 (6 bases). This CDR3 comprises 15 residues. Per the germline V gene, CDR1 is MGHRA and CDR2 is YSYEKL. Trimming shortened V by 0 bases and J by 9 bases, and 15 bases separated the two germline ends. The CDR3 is CASSQEGGVGGIQYF. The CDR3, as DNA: TGCGCCAGCAGCCAAGAAGGTGGAGTAGGGGGCATTCAGTACTTC.

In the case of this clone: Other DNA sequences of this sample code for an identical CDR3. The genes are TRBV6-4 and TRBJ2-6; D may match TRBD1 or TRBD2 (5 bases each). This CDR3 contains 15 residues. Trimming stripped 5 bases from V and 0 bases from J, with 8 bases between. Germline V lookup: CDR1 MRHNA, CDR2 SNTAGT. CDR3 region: CASSPGSSGANVLTF. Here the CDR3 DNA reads TGTGCCAGCAGTCCAGGGAGCTCTGGGGCCAACGTCCTGACTTTC.